Included here is one TCR beta chain sequence, with context. As yet, its antigen is unknown. These data come from a study of cytomegalovirus exposure and HLA in healthy donors. Looking at the study overall: Earlier sequencing of around 190 million T cells yielded 90 million to 140 million unique TCR beta sequences.

The PCR ran on 60 Vbeta and 13 Jbeta primers. Here immunoSEQ multiplex PCR was the method, and the copy in TCRdb shows in-frame clones only, minus some. The sample lists about 92,000 clones, about 83% occurring once. Findings and caveats of the study: Later work found most CMV-associated TCR beta chains apparently HLA-restricted.

Sequencing was carried out using PBMCs. The clonotype originates from a woman between 18 and 29 years old in good health and CMV-seropositive.

CDR3 bases: TGTGCCAGCAGCCCCCCTGGGCCAGGGACTGAAGCTTTCTTT. Translated: CASSPPGPGTEAFF. This rearrangement joins TRBV6-5 to TRBJ1-1, with D perhaps TRBD1 (5 bases). Germline assignment: CDR1 MNHEY and CDR2 SVGAGI. Trimming cost V 6 bases and J 5 bases, with 16 bases left between them. This CDR3 is built from 14 residues.